A selection of T cell receptor beta chains follows, all from one sample in a study of blood T cell repertoires in COVID-19. Sequencing used immunoSEQ multiplex PCR; TCRdb keeps in-frame clones, though not all of them. This table has about 180,000 clones, about 81% appearing once. Sequenced material: peripheral blood. The receptors were sampled from a woman older than 75 with COVID-19, enrolled during active disease. The CDR3 runs from the conserved cysteine through the conserved F or W. D genes are given only for firm matches. Clone size is not always given. Where it is, it says once, few, many or a class for expanded clones.

v_call: TRBV7-2
j_call: TRBJ2-3
clone_size: -
d_call: TRBD2
cdr3_nt: TGTGCCAGCAGCTTGACTAGCGGGAGCACCCATACGCAGTATTTT
cdr3_aa: CASSLTSGSTHTQYF

v_call: TRBV7-9
j_call: TRBJ2-7
clone_size: -
d_call: TRBD1
cdr3_nt: TGTGCCAGCAGCTTAGTAGGGGGACAGGGGCACGAGCAGTACTTC
cdr3_aa: CASSLVGGQGHEQYF

v_call: TRBV18
j_call: TRBJ2-1
clone_size: -
d_call: -
cdr3_nt: TGTGCCAGCTCACCGGCGGTTAATGAGCAGTTCTTC
cdr3_aa: CASSPAVNEQFF

v_call: TRBV7-9
j_call: TRBJ1-6
clone_size: -
d_call: TRBD1
cdr3_nt: TGTGCCAGCAGGTCGGGACAGGGTGGGCATTCACCCCTCCACTTT
cdr3_aa: CASRSGQGGHSPLHF

v_call: TRBV27
j_call: TRBJ1-6
clone_size: once
d_call: TRBD1
cdr3_nt: TGTGCCAGCAGTTTAACAGGGGGCCTCTATAATTCACCCCTCCACTTT
cdr3_aa: CASSLTGGLYNSPLHF

v_call: TRBV10-3
j_call: TRBJ2-7
clone_size: -
d_call: -
cdr3_nt: TGTGCCATCAGTCCGTCCTACGAGCAGTACTTC
cdr3_aa: CAISPSYEQYF

v_call: TRBV6-2/TRBV6-3
j_call: TRBJ1-4
clone_size: -
d_call: TRBD1
cdr3_nt: TGTGCCAGCAGCGCGACAGGGGGCGCAGGTGAAAAACTGTTTTTT
cdr3_aa: CASSATGGAGEKLFF

v_call: TRBV29-1
j_call: TRBJ2-1
clone_size: -
d_call: TRBD2
cdr3_nt: TGCAGCGTCCCCCTAGCGGGCTCCTACAATGAGCAGTTCTTC
cdr3_aa: CSVPLAGSYNEQFF

v_call: TRBV15
j_call: TRBJ1-3
clone_size: -
d_call: -
cdr3_nt: TGTGCCACCAGCAGAGCGCCTGGGGGGGACACCATATATTTT
cdr3_aa: CATSRAPGGDTIYF

v_call: TRBV20-1
j_call: TRBJ2-5
clone_size: -
d_call: -
cdr3_nt: TGCAGTGCTAGTCCCCAGACTAGGACCCAAGAGACCCAGTACTTC
cdr3_aa: CSASPQTRTQETQYF

v_call: TRBV6-5
j_call: TRBJ2-1
clone_size: -
d_call: -
cdr3_nt: TGTGCCAGCAGTAGACGGGAGGGGGCGGAGAATGAGCAGTTCTTC
cdr3_aa: CASSRREGAENEQFF

v_call: TRBV7-8
j_call: TRBJ1-3
clone_size: -
d_call: TRBD1
cdr3_nt: TGTGCCAGCAGCTTACGACCTAGGACAGGGGGCTTCAGGTTGGAGGGGAACACCATATATTTT
cdr3_aa: CASSLRPRTGGFRLEGNTIYF

v_call: TRBV6-6
j_call: TRBJ2-5
clone_size: -
d_call: TRBD2
cdr3_nt: TGTGCCAGCAGTTATAGGACTAGCGGGGACCGGGAGACCCAGTACTTC
cdr3_aa: CASSYRTSGDRETQYF

v_call: TRBV2
j_call: TRBJ1-6
clone_size: -
d_call: TRBD1
cdr3_nt: TGTGCCAGCAGAACCGGGACAGTTAATTCACCCCTCCACTTT
cdr3_aa: CASRTGTVNSPLHF

v_call: TRBV19
j_call: TRBJ2-3
clone_size: -
d_call: -
cdr3_nt: TGTGCCAGTAGTCCGGACTCTTTAGATACGCAGTATTTT
cdr3_aa: CASSPDSLDTQYF

v_call: TRBV10-3
j_call: TRBJ2-7
clone_size: -
d_call: TRBD2
cdr3_nt: TGTGCCATCAGTGGGGGGACTACCTACGAGCAGTACTTC
cdr3_aa: CAISGGTTYEQYF

v_call: TRBV2
j_call: TRBJ1-1
clone_size: -
d_call: -
cdr3_nt: TGTGCCAGCAGTGGATCCCCTCTCACAGGCACTGAAGCTTTCTTT
cdr3_aa: CASSGSPLTGTEAFF

v_call: TRBV7-3
j_call: TRBJ2-1
clone_size: -
d_call: TRBD2
cdr3_nt: TGTGCCAGCAGCTTAATTGCTAGCGGGGCTGAGCAGTTCTTC
cdr3_aa: CASSLIASGAEQFF

v_call: TRBV4-3
j_call: TRBJ2-7
clone_size: -
d_call: TRBD2
cdr3_nt: TGCGCCAGCAGCCAAGGGCTAGCGGGGAGGTACGAGCAGTACTTC
cdr3_aa: CASSQGLAGRYEQYF

v_call: TRBV7-6
j_call: TRBJ2-7
clone_size: -
d_call: -
cdr3_nt: TGTGCCAGCAGCTTACGAGTGGGTAGCGGAAACTACGAGCAGTACTTC
cdr3_aa: CASSLRVGSGNYEQYF

v_call: TRBV6-5
j_call: TRBJ2-2
clone_size: -
d_call: -
cdr3_nt: TGTGCCAGCAGGGAGACTAGGTTTCGCACCGGGGAGCTGTTTTTT
cdr3_aa: CASRETRFRTGELFF

v_call: TRBV5-6
j_call: TRBJ1-3
clone_size: -
d_call: -
cdr3_nt: TGTGCCAGCAGGTACATAACAGGGATCAAGAGGAACACCATATATTTT
cdr3_aa: CASRYITGIKRNTIYF

v_call: TRBV5-1
j_call: TRBJ2-7
clone_size: -
d_call: TRBD1
cdr3_nt: TGCGCCAGCAGCTTAAGGCCCCGACAGGGGAGCATCTACGAGCAGTACTTC
cdr3_aa: CASSLRPRQGSIYEQYF

v_call: TRBV7-2
j_call: TRBJ2-7
clone_size: -
d_call: TRBD2
cdr3_nt: TGTGCCAGCAGCTGGTGGGGGGGCGAGCAGTACTTC
cdr3_aa: CASSWWGGEQYF